This TCR beta chain came from a study of control samples from healthy donors and cancer patients (dated by TCRdb to 2018 to 2020). V lost 2 bases and J lost 2 bases, and the count of bases not matched to a germline gene is 3. For CDR1 and CDR2, the germline V gene lists SGHTA and FQGNSA. The CDR3 runs 16 amino acids, cysteine and phenylalanine included. Of the read, only the CDR3 DNA is kept; its 48 bases are in frame from base 1. In regard to this clone: The antigen this receptor binds is unknown. There are no base qualities to consult, and no much larger clone falls within one base.

Library preparation was by the immunoSEQ multiplex PCR assay. In its TCRdb copy, this immuneACCESS table keeps in-frame sequences only and misses some clones. Where compared with another copy, unresolved V genes explain less than half of these, and the others have no known cause. Within this sample are approximately 84,000 clones, with around 80% of them counted one time only. The ten largest clonotypes hold roughly 9.8% of the sample. Sequencing was carried out using blood. The clonotype originates from a woman in her sixties in good health. The chain was built from TRBV7-2 and TRBJ2-6; 7 bases in the middle match TRBD1. The CDR3 here reads CASSLPQGAGANVLTF. The sequenced DNA is TGTGCCAGCAGCTTACCTCAGGGGGCTGGGGCCAACGTCCTGACTTTC.